The 20 T cell receptor beta chains presented below share a single source sample, sequenced in a study of radiotherapy plus CTLA-4 blockade in lung cancer. Produced via immunoSEQ multiplex PCR; TCRdb's table is partial and in-frame only. The sample holds 40,000 to 50,000 clones; 80% to 85% are singletons and the top ten take 3% to 4%. The sequences come from peripheral blood, collected from a patient treated with radiotherapy plus ipilimumab. These receptors were obtained from a human donor with non-small cell lung cancer who had stable disease on radiotherapy plus ipilimumab.

This sequence joins TRBV7-6 and TRBJ1-5; D perhaps matches TRBD1 (5 bases). V lost 5 bases and J lost 3, with 8 bases in between. Looked up from germline, CDR1 is SGHVS and CDR2 is FNYEAQ. There are 13 residues in the CDR3. This CDR3 reads CASSADTNQPQHF. CDR3 DNA sequence: TGTGCCAGCAGCGCGGACACCAATCAGCCCCAGCATTTT.

This chain links TRBV27 with TRBJ2-1; 8 nucleotides align to TRBD2. J gave up 7 bases and V 3 bases, and 11 bases lay outside the gene matches. The CDR3 consists of 16 residues. Germline CDR1 is MNHEY and CDR2 is SMNVEV (reference sequence). The chain's CDR3 is CASSFFYGRARNEQFF. The CDR3 DNA sequence: TGTGCCAGCAGTTTCTTCTACGGGAGGGCCAGAAATGAGCAGTTCTTC.

This chain uses TRBV27 with TRBJ1-2; 7 bases fit TRBD1. V trimming: 5 bases; J trimming: 4 bases; junction bases outside the gene matches: 7. The CDR3 length is 14 residues. Germline loops: CDR1 MNHEY, CDR2 SMNVEV (reference sequence). Here the CDR3 reads CASSRDRLTYGYTF. CDR3 sequence (DNA): TGTGCCAGCAGTCGGGACAGACTCACCTATGGCTACACCTTC.

The V gene is TRBV30, the J gene TRBJ2-5; the match to TRBD2 covers 12 bases. The CDR3 has 14 residues. CDR1 GTSNPN and CDR2 SVGIG come from the germline V gene (reference sequence). Germline trimming cut 3 bases from V and 7 bases from J; bases unmatched to any gene: 6. CDR3 bases: TGTGCCTGGAGGACTAGCGGGAGCGACGCGACCCAGTACTTC. Residues: CAWRTSGSDATQYF. The full variable domain, its missing parts supplied by reference TRBV30 and TRBJ2-5, is SQTIHQWPATLVQPVGSPLSLECTVEGTSNPNLYWYRQAAGRGLQLLFYSVGIGQISSEVPQNLSASRPQDRQFILSSKKLLLSDSGFYLCAWRTSGSDATQYFGPGTRLLVL.

This clone showed up just a few times. J is TRBJ2-5 and V is TRBV10-3; 12 nucleotides align to TRBD2. The CDR3 runs to 17 residues. The V gene end was trimmed by 3 bases and the J gene end by 4 bases; junction bases not matched to a gene: 9. Germline V CDR1 and CDR2: ENHRY, SYGVKD. CDR3 DNA: TGTGCCATCAGTGAACCACGGACTAGCGGGATCGTAGAGACCCAGTACTTC. Amino acids: CAISEPRTSGIVETQYF.

This chain links TRBV28 with TRBJ1-1; a possible D gene is TRBD1 (5 bases). V lost 3 bases, J lost 5 bases, and 7 bases lay in between. The CDR3 sequence is 12 residues long. The germline V gene has CDR1 MDHEN and CDR2 SYDVKM. The CDR3 DNA follows: TGTGCCAGCAGTTTCGGGGGAACTGAAGCTTTCTTT. Amino acids: CASSFGGTEAFF.

A few counts support this clone. The CDR3 DNA follows: TGTGCCAGTAGCTCCCTAGCGGGACGTACCTACAATGAGCAGTTCTTC. As protein: CASSSLAGRTYNEQFF. The genes are TRBV19 and TRBJ2-1; TRBD2 aligns across 9 bases. The CDR3 covers 16 residues. V shed 6 bases, J shed 2 bases, and the junction held 8 bases outside the gene matches. Germline V gene data show CDR1 as LNHDA and CDR2 as SQIVND (reference sequence).

CDR3 nucleotide sequence: TGTGCCAGCAGCGGGGAGGGGTGGGGCACAGATACGCAGTATTTT. Amino acids: CASSGEGWGTDTQYF. The chain employs TRBV9 and TRBJ2-3, with 7 bases matching TRBD2. This CDR3 contains 15 residues. V dropped 3 bases and J dropped 1; count of bases not matched to a gene: 5. Looked up from germline, CDR1 is SGDLS and CDR2 is YYNGEE.

The CDR3 reads CASNSRTVSYGYTF. CDR3 nucleotides: TGTGCCAGTAATTCTAGGACAGTCTCCTATGGCTACACCTTC. The chain uses TRBV19 and TRBJ1-2; possible D gene TRBD1, 6 bases. CDR1 LNHDA and CDR2 SQIVND come from the germline V gene (reference sequence). CDR3 size: 14 residues. The ends were cut back, 7 bases at V and 4 bases at J, with 16 bases in the middle. Filled out from reference TRBV19 and TRBJ1-2, the complete variable domain reads DGGITQSPKYLFRKEGQNVTLSCEQNLNHDAMYWYRQDPGQGLRLIYYSQIVNDFQKGDIAEGYSVSREKKESFPLTVTSAQKNPTAFYLCASNSRTVSYGYTFGSGTRLTVV.

The chain recombines TRBV5-1 with TRBJ2-3; D ambiguous. Germline lookup yields CDR1 SGHRS and CDR2 YFSETQ. Trimming removed 4 bases from V and 6 bases from J, with 12 bases in between. This CDR3 is 13 amino acids long. The CDR3 nucleotides are TGCGCCAGCAGCCTTGAACAGTCCGATACGCAGTATTTT. This sequence encodes CASSLEQSDTQYF.

The chain combines TRBV25-1 with TRBJ1-2; D may be TRBD1 (6 bases). V was pared by 3 bases and J by 8 bases, with 13 bases between. Germline V gene sequence: CDR1 MGHDK, CDR2 SYGVNS. The CDR3 length is 13 residues. The DNA of the CDR3 is TGTGCCAGCAGTGAGCTACCACAGGGAGGCTACACCTTC. It is translated as CASSELPQGGYTF.

The chain is built from TRBV27 and TRBJ2-1; D is possibly TRBD2 (5 bases). This CDR3 is 17 amino acids long. The V and J ends lost 6 bases and 10 bases respectively, with 28 bases between them. Germline V gene lookup returns CDR1 MNHEY and CDR2 SMNVEV (reference sequence). The CDR3 nucleotides are TGTGCCAGCAGCCTTAGGAGAGGCGGGTATGCCATAGGGGAGCAGTTCTTC. The encoded protein is CASSLRRGGYAIGEQFF.

The chain is built from TRBV6-6 and TRBJ2-1; 8 nucleotides match TRBD2. Losses at the gene ends were 4 bases for V and 0 bases for J; bases not matched to a gene: 5. In germline, CDR1 is MNHNY, CDR2 SVGAGI (reference sequence). This CDR3 contains 16 residues. CDR3 sequence reads: CASSWLSGSSYNEQFF. The CDR3 nucleotides read TGTGCCAGCAGTTGGCTGAGCGGGAGCTCCTACAATGAGCAGTTCTTC.

Here the CDR3 reads CASSLQLAGAPSSYNEQFF. DNA of the CDR3: TGTGCCAGCAGTTTACAACTAGCGGGAGCCCCGAGCTCCTACAATGAGCAGTTCTTC. V usage is TRBV27 and J usage is TRBJ2-1, with TRBD2 matching 11 bases. V gave up 2 bases and J gave up 0 bases; unmatched junction bases: 9. This CDR3 spans 19 amino acids. Germline CDR1 reads MNHEY; CDR2 reads SMNVEV (reference sequence).

V usage is TRBV30 and J usage is TRBJ2-2, with 9 bases fitting TRBD1. The CDR3 totals 16 residues. Germline V gene data show CDR1 as GTSNPN and CDR2 as SVGIG (reference sequence). V shed 1 base, J shed 6 bases, and the junction held 9 bases outside the gene matches. This chain's CDR3 is CAWSAKDRGWAGELFF. The CDR3 region has the DNA TGTGCCTGGAGTGCCAAGGACAGGGGCTGGGCCGGGGAGCTGTTTTTT. Full variable domain (missing parts from reference TRBV30 and TRBJ2-2): SQTIHQWPATLVQPVGSPLSLECTVEGTSNPNLYWYRQAAGRGLQLLFYSVGIGQISSEVPQNLSASRPQDRQFILSSKKLLLSDSGFYLCAWSAKDRGWAGELFFGEGSRLTVL.

The V gene is TRBV27, the J gene TRBJ2-1, with D maybe TRBD1 (5 bases). CDR3 length: 16 amino acids. CDR1 is MNHEY and CDR2 is SMNVEV in the germline V gene (reference sequence). V shed 0 bases and J shed 5 bases, with 14 bases lying between them. The CDR3 DNA sequence: TGTGCCAGCAGTTTATCGGGCCAGGGTAGGGACAATGAGCAGTTCTTC. Its protein product is CASSLSGQGRDNEQFF.

The chain is built from TRBV4-1 and TRBJ1-4; 11 bases align to TRBD1. CDR1 MGHRA and CDR2 YSYEKL come from the germline V gene. With V trimmed by 3 bases and J by 11 bases, 11 bases remained unmatched. This CDR3 comprises 16 residues. The DNA for the CDR3 is TGCGCCAGCAGCCATCCCGGTTGGGACAGGGGGTTGAAACTGTTTTTT. Translated, it gives CASSHPGWDRGLKLFF.

The V call is TRBV5-1, the J call TRBJ2-1; 9 nucleotides align to TRBD1. Germline values: CDR1 SGHRS, CDR2 YFSETQ. CDR3 length equals 15 residues. The V segment lost 4 bases and the J segment 6 bases; nucleotides outside the gene matches: 8. Written as DNA, the CDR3 is TGCGCCAGCAGCACCACAGGGGGCGCAGGCAATGAGCAGTTCTTC. Amino acid sequence: CASSTTGGAGNEQFF. Supplemented by reference TRBV5-1 and TRBJ2-1, the full variable domain reads KAGVTQTPRYLIKTRGQQVTLSCSPISGHRSVSWYQQTPGQGLQFLFEYFSETQRNKGNFPGRFSGRQFSNSRSEMNVSTLELGDSALYLCASSTTGGAGNEQFFGPGTRLTVL.

V and J are TRBV11-2 and TRBJ2-1; 7 bases line up with TRBD2. J gave up 2 bases and V 3 bases, and 7 bases lay outside the gene matches. CDR1 and CDR2 (germline): SGHAT, FQNNGV. This CDR3 spans 16 amino acids. The CDR3 bases are TGTGCCAGCAGCTTGATCGGCGGGAGTACCTACAATGAGCAGTTCTTC. Protein product: CASSLIGGSTYNEQFF. Variable domain in full (rest from reference TRBV11-2 and TRBJ2-1): EAGVAQSPRYKIIEKRQSVAFWCNPISGHATLYWYQQILGQGPKLLIQFQNNGVVDDSQLPKDRFSAERLKGVDSTLKIQPAKLEDSAVYLCASSLIGGSTYNEQFFGPGTRLTVL.

This chain links TRBV2 with TRBJ1-2; a possible D gene is TRBD1 (6 bases). Between the trimmed V and J ends, which lost 7 bases and 3 bases, there was a span of 15 bases. This CDR3 is built from 14 residues. The V gene's germline CDR1 is SNHLY and CDR2 FYNNEI. DNA of the CDR3: TGTGCCAGCACCCGGGACAATTCTTACTATGGCTACACCTTC. It translates to CASTRDNSYYGYTF.